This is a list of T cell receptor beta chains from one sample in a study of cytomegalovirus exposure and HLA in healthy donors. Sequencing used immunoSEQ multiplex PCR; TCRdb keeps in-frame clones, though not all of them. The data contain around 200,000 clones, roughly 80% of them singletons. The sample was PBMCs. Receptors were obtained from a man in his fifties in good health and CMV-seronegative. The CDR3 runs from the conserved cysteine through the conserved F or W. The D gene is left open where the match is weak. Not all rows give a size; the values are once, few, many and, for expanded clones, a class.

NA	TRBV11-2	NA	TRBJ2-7	TGTGCCAGCAGCTTGGGGACATCCTCCTACGAGCAGTACTTC	CASSLGTSSYEQYF
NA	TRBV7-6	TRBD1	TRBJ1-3	TGTGCCAGCAGCTTAGGACAGGGGGCAAACACCATATATTTT	CASSLGQGANTIYF
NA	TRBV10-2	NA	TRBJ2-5	TGCGCCAGCAGCATACAGGGAGTGGGCCAAGAGACCCAGTACTTC	CASSIQGVGQETQYF
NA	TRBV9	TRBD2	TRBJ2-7	TGTGCCAGCAGCGCGGGGGGTTCGATCTACGAGCAGTACTTC	CASSAGGSIYEQYF
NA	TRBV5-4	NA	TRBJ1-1	TGTGCCAGCAGCTTGACGGGGAACACTGAAGCTTTCTTT	CASSLTGNTEAFF
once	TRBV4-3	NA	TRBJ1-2	TGCGCCAGCAGCCAACTGGGGGGCTATGGCTACACCTTC	CASSQLGGYGYTF
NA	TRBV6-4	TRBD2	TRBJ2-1	TGTGCCAGCAGTGTAGCGGGGAGCTCCTACAATGAGCAGTTCTTC	CASSVAGSSYNEQFF
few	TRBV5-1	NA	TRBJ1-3	TGCGCCAGCAGCTTGACAGACTCTGGAAACACCATATATTTT	CASSLTDSGNTIYF
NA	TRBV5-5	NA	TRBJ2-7	TGTGCCAGCAGCTGGTGGGGCAGCTCCTACGAGCAGTACTTC	CASSWWGSSYEQYF
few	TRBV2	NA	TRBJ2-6	TGTGCCAGCAGTGAAGCAAGGAGCTCTGGGGCCAACGTCCTGACTTTC	CASSEARSSGANVLTF